This section outlines one T cell receptor (beta chain) sequence together with its context. Its recognized antigen is unknown. No base quality information exists; no much larger clone differs at one position. The method was the immunoSEQ multiplex PCR assay. TCRdb holds this immuneACCESS table with in-frame rearrangements only. Some clones are missing; in checked studies, unresolved V genes explain under half, and the rest has no known cause. This sample holds almost 85,000 clones; 95% to 98% were observed only once. The ten most abundant clones make up less than 0.2% of the sample. The data derive from a study of technical replicates of blood from a few donors (TCRdb year 2017). Measured from the cysteine to the phenylalanine, the CDR3 is 15 residues long. CDR3 DNA is the only sequence kept; it has 45 bases, read in frame from the first base. For CDR1 and CDR2, the germline V gene lists MGHRA and YSYEKL. The junction shows trimming of 4 bases on V and 4 bases on J, plus 17 bases between the germline ends.

This TCR was sampled from a human donor in good health. This sequence uses TRBV4-1 and TRBJ2-7, and the D gene may be TRBD1, 5 bases matching. The source material was T cells isolated from PBMCs. The CDR3 here reads CASSPGRQSLYEQYF. The nucleotide sequence is TGCGCCAGCAGCCCAGGTAGACAGTCTTTGTACGAGCAGTACTTC.